The 18 T cell receptor beta chains given below trace back to one sample, sequenced in a study of blood T cell repertoires in COVID-19. TCRdb's table, derived via immunoSEQ multiplex PCR, lists solely in-frame clones and lacks some. The top ten hold approximately 17% of the sample, which has some 65,000 clones, more than 75% seen once. The sequenced material came from peripheral blood. The receptor source for this set is a man aged 40-50 years with COVID-19, enrolled during active disease.

This sequence joins TRBV2 and TRBJ1-6; no reliable D call. Per germline, CDR1 SNHLY and CDR2 FYNNEI. The germline V and J ends were trimmed by 2 bases and 0 bases, with 20 bases remaining between them. The CDR3 consists of 20 residues. This chain's CDR3 is CASSEKRASSGSSYNSPLHF. CDR3 nucleotides: TGTGCCAGCAGTGAAAAGCGAGCGTCCTCGGGAAGCTCCTATAATTCACCCCTCCACTTT.

The J gene is TRBJ1-3, the V gene TRBV5-4; D is perhaps TRBD1 (6 bases). CDR1 and CDR2 from the germline V gene are SGHNT and YYREEE (reference sequence). Trimming left V 2 bases short and J 0 bases short, with 15 bases between. The CDR3 is made up of 17 amino acids. CDR3 sequence (DNA): TGTGCCAGCAGCTTAAAACTGGGGGCGGCCTCTGGAAACACCATATATTTT. Translation: CASSLKLGAASGNTIYF. Full variable domain (missing parts from reference TRBV5-4 and TRBJ1-3): ETGVTQSPTHLIKTRGQQVTLRCSSQSGHNTVSWYQQALGQGPQFIFQYYREEENGRGNFPPRFSGLQFPNYSSELNVNALELDDSALYLCASSLKLGAASGNTIYFGEGSWLTVV.

The V call is TRBV11-3, the J call TRBJ2-1; D is unresolved. The CDR3 spans 14 residues. Germline CDR1 is SGHNT and CDR2 is YENEEA. Between the trimmed V and J ends, which lost 0 bases and 5 bases, there was a span of 8 bases. CDR3 residues: CASSLERSNNEQFF. CDR3 nucleotides: TGTGCCAGCAGCTTAGAGAGGTCCAACAATGAGCAGTTCTTC. The full variable domain, completed using reference TRBV11-3 and TRBJ2-1, is EAGVVQSPRYKIIEKKQPVAFWCNPISGHNTLYWYLQNLGQGPELLIRYENEEAVDDSQLPKDRFSAERLKGVDSTLKIQPAELGDSAVYLCASSLERSNNEQFFGPGTRLTVL.

The rearrangement links TRBV28 to TRBJ1-1; D possibly corresponds to TRBD1 (5 bases). CDR1 MDHEN and CDR2 SYDVKM come from the germline V gene. V was trimmed by 3 bases and J by 9 bases, leaving 20 bases between them. CDR3 length: 15 residues. Here the CDR3 reads CASSFAAGWGSQAFF. The CDR3 region has the DNA TGTGCCAGCAGTTTTGCCGCGGGGTGGGGCTCTCAAGCTTTCTTT.

The chain has TRBV6-4 and TRBJ2-7, with 10 bases that match TRBD1. V lost 2 bases, J lost 8 bases, and 12 bases stayed unmatched. This CDR3 spans 16 amino acids. Germline CDR1 MRHNA, CDR2 SNTAGT. CDR3 protein: CASSDTPGTGAEKQYF. The DNA for the CDR3 is TGTGCCAGCAGTGACACCCCCGGGACAGGGGCTGAAAAGCAGTACTTC.

The rearrangement uses TRBV7-6 and TRBJ2-7; D is perhaps TRBD2 (7 bases). There are 14 residues in the CDR3. V lost 1 base and J 3 bases, leaving 10 bases between the germline ends. Germline CDR1 reads SGHVS; CDR2 reads FNYEAQ. The CDR3 here is CASSLEGDYYEQYF. The CDR3 coding sequence is TGTGCCAGCAGCTTAGAGGGGGACTACTACGAGCAGTACTTC.

The chain employs TRBV28 and TRBJ1-3; the D gene is possibly TRBD1 (6 bases). In germline, CDR1 is MDHEN, CDR2 SYDVKM. The CDR3 totals 14 residues. Trimming pared 3 bases from V and 2 bases from J, leaving 8 bases between. CDR3 in amino acids: CASSFGGAGNTIYF. The CDR3 DNA is TGTGCCAGCAGTTTTGGGGGCGCTGGAAACACCATATATTTT.

The V call is TRBV20-1, the J call TRBJ1-6, with a tentative D call TRBD1 (6 bases). Trimming cost V 6 bases and J 7 bases, with 13 bases left between them. The CDR3 length is 13 residues. Germline values: CDR1 DFQATT, CDR2 SNEGSKA (reference sequence). The CDR3, as DNA: TGCAGTGCCAGTCCCACAGGGAATTCACCCCTCCACTTT. Encoded protein: CSASPTGNSPLHF.

The V and J genes are TRBV11-2 and TRBJ2-7; the D gene is possibly TRBD1 (6 bases). The CDR3 covers 13 residues. Germline-derived CDR1 and CDR2 are SGHAT and FQNNGV. V was clipped by 3 bases and J by 3 bases, with 9 bases between them. The CDR3 region is CASSFVQGYEQYF. The CDR3, as DNA: TGTGCCAGCAGCTTTGTACAGGGCTACGAGCAGTACTTC.

The rearrangement uses TRBV7-9 and TRBJ2-1; D unclear. The CDR3 length is 18 residues. The V gene lost 1 base and the J gene lost 7 bases, with 23 bases spanning the gap. The germline V gene has CDR1 SEHNR and CDR2 FQNEAQ (reference sequence). The CDR3 loop is CASSLGGIVPLDLNEQFF. CDR3 in DNA: TGTGCCAGCAGCTTAGGCGGAATTGTGCCCCTCGATCTGAATGAGCAGTTCTTC.

This clone has more than one count but fewer than ten. This chain connects TRBV29-1 to TRBJ1-1; 10 bases map to TRBD1. The length of the CDR3 is 11 residues. Unmatched junction bases numbered 3, after V lost 4 bases and J lost 10 bases. CDR1 and CDR2 (germline): SQVTM, ANQGSEA. The CDR3 protein is CSVGTGGSAFF. The CDR3 DNA reads as TGCAGCGTTGGGACAGGGGGTTCAGCTTTCTTT.

The chain carries TRBV5-1 and TRBJ2-7; 9 bases fit TRBD2. Trimming at V came to 2 bases and at J to 7 bases, leaving 7 bases not matched to a gene. The CDR3 has 14 amino acids. Germline lookup yields CDR1 SGHRS and CDR2 YFSETQ. The CDR3 loop is CASSFGRGGYEQYF. The CDR3 nucleotides read TGCGCCAGCAGCTTTGGGCGGGGGGGTTATGAGCAGTACTTC.

This clone turned up a few times. This rearrangement joins TRBV10-1 to TRBJ2-2; tentative D call: TRBD1 (5 bases). The CDR3 contains 14 residues. Germline CDR1 reads WNHNN; CDR2 reads SYGVQD (reference sequence). V lost 3 bases and J lost 5, with 10 bases in between. The CDR3 sequence: CASSDRVETGELFF. The CDR3 DNA reads TGCGCCAGCAGTGACAGGGTTGAAACCGGGGAGCTGTTTTTT.

The chain carries TRBV15 and TRBJ1-3; TRBD1 matches 7 bases. This CDR3 region has 17 residues. After removal of 4 bases from V and 1 base from J, the junction contained 10 bases not matched to a gene. Germline V gene data show CDR1 as LNHNV and CDR2 as YYDKDF (reference sequence). Here the CDR3 DNA reads TGTGCCACCAGCACTAGGACAGGCTCCTTTTCTGGAAACACCATATATTTT. Amino acid sequence: CATSTRTGSFSGNTIYF.

The chain employs TRBV7-2 and TRBJ2-5; maybe TRBD2 (6 bases). Trimming took off 1 base at V and 5 bases at J, with 14 bases between the two ends. From germline, CDR1 is SGHTA and CDR2 FQGNSA. This CDR3 is 15 amino acids long. CDR3 protein: CASSLGALAPETQYF. CDR3 in DNA: TGTGCCAGCAGCTTAGGGGCACTAGCCCCTGAGACCCAGTACTTC.

The chain is built from TRBV9 and TRBJ1-5, with a possible D match to TRBD1 (6 bases). This CDR3 has 15 residues. Germline CDR1 and CDR2: SGDLS and YYNGEE. V lost 3 bases, J lost 0 bases, and 10 bases lay in between. The CDR3, as DNA: TGTGCCAGCAGCGAGGGGGGGAATAGCAATCAGCCCCAGCATTTT. Its protein product is CASSEGGNSNQPQHF.

The rearrangement uses TRBV30 and TRBJ2-7, with TRBD1 identical over 7 bases. This CDR3 region has 14 residues. The junction had 2 bases not matched to a gene; V was cut back by 0 bases and J by 0 bases. Germline assignment: CDR1 GTSNPN and CDR2 SVGIG (reference sequence). In nucleotides, the CDR3 is TGTGCCTGGAGTGTAGGGGGCACCTCCTACGAGCAGTACTTC. It encodes CAWSVGGTSYEQYF.

This chain links TRBV5-1 with TRBJ2-5; D perhaps matches TRBD2 (6 bases). V dropped 2 bases and J dropped 0 bases, with 11 bases sitting between them. The CDR3 runs to 15 residues. Germline V lookup: CDR1 SGHRS, CDR2 YFSETQ. In nucleotides, the CDR3 is TGCGCCAGCAGCTTCGCGGGACGGAACCAAGAGACCCAGTACTTC. Translating it yields CASSFAGRNQETQYF.